Following are 24 T cell receptor beta chains from one sample sequenced in a study of blood T cell repertoires in COVID-19. Profiling relied on immunoSEQ multiplex PCR, and the TCRdb table lists in-frame clones only, not all of them. Of some 150,000 clones listed, around four fifths were seen once; the top ten hold roughly 14%. Sequenced input: peripheral blood. These receptors were obtained from a woman aged 70-85 years with COVID-19, enrolled during active disease.

This sequence joins TRBV4-1 and TRBJ1-2, with a possible D match to TRBD1 (5 bases). V lost 0 bases and J 5 bases, leaving 16 bases between the germline ends. The CDR3 runs 16 residues. Germline V lookup: CDR1 MGHRA, CDR2 YSYEKL. The CDR3 region is CASSQDLGRADYGYTF. The CDR3 bases are TGCGCCAGCAGCCAAGATCTAGGCAGGGCAGATTATGGCTACACCTTC.

This clone turned up a few times. The genes are TRBV9 and TRBJ1-1; D gene ambiguous. The germline V gene encodes CDR1 SGDLS and CDR2 YYNGEE. The CDR3 is 13 amino acids. The V gene lost 3 bases and the J gene lost 3 bases, with 9 bases spanning the gap. The CDR3 DNA follows: TGTGCCAGCAGCGGGGAGCTATACACTGAAGCTTTCTTT. Translation gives CASSGELYTEAFF. Together with reference TRBV9 and TRBJ1-1, the CDR3 gives the full variable domain: DSGVTQTPKHLITATGQRVTLRCSPRSGDLSVYWYQQSLDQGLQFLIQYYNGEERAKGNILERFSAQQFPDLHSELNLSSLELGDSALYFCASSGELYTEAFFGQGTRLTVV.

V gene TRBV5-6 combines with J gene TRBJ2-1, with 7 bases fitting TRBD2. V lost 3 bases and J lost 13; bases outside the gene matches: 7. CDR1 and CDR2 from the germline V gene are SGHDT and YYEEEE. The CDR3 covers 12 residues. CDR3 nucleotides: TGTGCCAGCAGCTCCAGCGGGATCCAACAGTTCTTC. Its protein product is CASSSSGIQQFF.

The V gene is TRBV19, the J gene TRBJ2-7; possibly TRBD1 for D (6 bases). Trimming removed 3 bases from V and 6 bases from J, with 18 bases in between. Germline values: CDR1 LNHDA, CDR2 SQIVND (reference sequence). The CDR3 has 15 amino acids. The CDR3 DNA is TGTGCCAGTAGTATTTGGCATCCGCAAGGGGGCGAGCAGTACGTC. Translation: CASSIWHPQGGEQYV.

The chain couples TRBV6-5 to TRBJ1-2; D uncertain. The CDR3 extends over 16 amino acids. Germline CDR1 MNHEY, CDR2 SVGAGI. Deletions cut 4 bases from V and 1 base from J, with 16 bases between. The CDR3 DNA reads TGTGCCAGCAGTTTCCTAGACCGACTTCGTAACTATGGCTACACCTTC. Translation gives CASSFLDRLRNYGYTF.

In its sample, this clone was seen once. The chain recombines TRBV29-1 with TRBJ1-2, with a weak D call TRBD1 (5 bases). This CDR3 is built from 12 residues. The germline gives CDR1 SQVTM, CDR2 ANQGSEA. The CDR3 nucleotides read TGCGGGTTCGGGGGAGTTGTCGATGGCTACACCTTC. Translating it yields CGFGGVVDGYTF.

The sample holds one count of this clone. Mismatch with germline at one junction end may stem from a read error. The genes are TRBV5-1 and TRBJ2-1; tentative D call: TRBD2 (5 bases). Germline V gives CDR1 SGHRS, CDR2 YFSETQ. This CDR3 is built from 14 residues. CDR3 sequence (DNA): TGCGCCGGCAGCCCTGGTCGGGATTACAATGAGCAGTTCTTC. This codes for CAGSPGRDYNEQFF. The whole variable domain, filled in from reference TRBV5-1 and TRBJ2-1, reads KAGVTQTPRYLIKTRGQQVTLSCSPISGHRSVSWYQQTPGQGLQFLFEYFSETQRNKGNFPGRFSGRQFSNSRSEMNVSTLELGDSALYLCAGSPGRDYNEQFFGPGTRLTVL.

The chain has TRBV10-3 and TRBJ1-2, with 12 nucleotides matching TRBD1. The CDR3 has 13 amino acids. Per the germline V gene, CDR1 is ENHRY and CDR2 is SYGVKD. Trimming took 6 bases from V and 7 from J; bases not matched to a gene: 3. The CDR3 DNA follows: TGTGCCATCAGGGGACAGGGGGCGAGTGGCTACACCTTC. Its protein product is CAIRGQGASGYTF.

This clone was counted only a few times. This chain uses TRBV7-3 with TRBJ2-3; TRBD2 matches at 8 bases. With 5 bases clipped from V and 2 bases from J, the junction kept 6 bases outside the gene matches. CDR1 is SGHTA and CDR2 is FQGTGA in the germline V gene. This CDR3 is 15 amino acids long. CDR3 DNA sequence: TGTGCCAGCAGCCATAGCGGGAAGAACACAGATACGCAGTATTTT. It codes for CASSHSGKNTDTQYF.

This clone was recorded once. The gene calls are TRBV18 and TRBJ1-5; 8 bases agree with TRBD1. CDR1 is KGHSH and CDR2 is LQKENI in the germline V gene. Trimming removed 3 bases from V and 4 bases from J; junction bases left unmatched: 2. The CDR3 loop spans 14 amino acids. The CDR3 bases are TGTGCCAGCTCACCGGGACAGGTTAATCAGCCCCAGCATTTT. It yields the protein CASSPGQVNQPQHF.

The chain has TRBV3-1 (or the pseudogene TRBV3-2) and TRBJ1-4; 7 nucleotides line up with TRBD1. V shed 1 base, J shed 5 bases, and the junction held 4 bases outside the gene matches. The CDR3 runs to 15 residues. Germline CDR1 LGHDT, CDR2 YNNKEL (reference sequence). The CDR3 reads CASSQGGQFNEKLFF. The CDR3, as DNA: TGTGCCAGCAGCCAAGGGGGACAGTTCAATGAAAAACTGTTTTTT.

The V gene is TRBV2, the J gene TRBJ2-1, with 8 bases fitting TRBD1. The J segment lost 4 bases and the V segment lost 6 bases, leaving 8 bases of the junction unmatched. Germline V lookup: CDR1 SNHLY, CDR2 FYNNEI. This CDR3 comprises 15 residues. CDR3 nucleotide sequence: TGTGCCAGCAGACCCGGACAGGGACCATACAATGAGCAGTTCTTC. Its translation: CASRPGQGPYNEQFF.

The chain is built from TRBV9 and TRBJ1-2, with D hard to call. V was clipped by 5 bases and J by 1 base, with 12 bases between them. CDR3 length: 14 amino acids. Germline V CDR1 and CDR2: SGDLS, YYNGEE. This CDR3 is CASRGGKDNYGYTF. The DNA for the CDR3 is TGTGCCAGCAGGGGAGGAAAGGATAACTATGGCTACACCTTC.

This chain uses TRBV6-6 with TRBJ1-5, with D maybe TRBD1 (5 bases). The CDR3 covers 11 residues. The V end was cut by 10 bases, the J end by 15 bases, with 19 bases between. Per germline, CDR1 MNHNY and CDR2 SVGAGI (reference sequence). CDR3 residues: CAILGHAFLHF. CDR3 coding DNA: TGTGCCATCCTAGGACACGCGTTTTTGCATTTT.

The chain combines TRBV2 with TRBJ1-1, with TRBD1 matching 10 bases. Looked up from germline, CDR1 is SNHLY and CDR2 is FYNNEI. After removal of 7 bases from V and 1 base from J, the junction contained 6 bases not matched to a gene. This CDR3 has 15 residues. CDR3 nucleotide sequence: TGTGCCAGCACCCGACAGGGGGCGGCGAACACTGAAGCTTTCTTT. Translated, it gives CASTRQGAANTEAFF. The full variable domain, completed using reference TRBV2 and TRBJ1-1, is EPEVTQTPSHQVTQMGQEVILRCVPISNHLYFYWYRQILGQKVEFLVSFYNNEISEKSEIFDDQFSVERPDGSNFTLKIRSTKLEDSAMYFCASTRQGAANTEAFFGQGTRLTVV.

The chain couples TRBV5-1 to TRBJ2-7; 9 nucleotides align to TRBD1. With V trimmed by 1 base and J by 7 bases, 6 bases remained unmatched. This CDR3 region has 14 residues. Germline V gene lookup returns CDR1 SGHRS and CDR2 YFSETQ. The CDR3 loop is CASSLKDRGFEQYF. DNA of the CDR3: TGCGCCAGCAGCTTGAAAGACAGGGGGTTTGAGCAGTACTTC.

This clone was recorded a few times. V is TRBV19 and J is TRBJ2-5, with a tentative D call TRBD1 (6 bases). CDR1 LNHDA and CDR2 SQIVND come from the germline V gene (reference sequence). The CDR3 has 15 amino acids. The V end was cut by 4 bases, the J end by 2 bases, with 14 bases between. This chain's CDR3 is CASSKGMGTQETQYF. The CDR3 DNA reads as TGTGCCAGTAGTAAGGGAATGGGGACACAAGAGACCCAGTACTTC.

The table lists this clone with a few counts. The genes are TRBV6-5 and TRBJ1-2; D unresolved. V was pared by 1 base and J by 8 bases, with 14 bases between. The germline CDR1 and CDR2 sequences are MNHEY and SVGAGI. This CDR3 has 14 residues. The DNA for the CDR3 is TGTGCCAGCAGTTACTACGGAGGCATGGGAGGCTACACCTTC. Residues: CASSYYGGMGGYTF.

The V and J genes are TRBV28 and TRBJ1-4; TRBD1 is a possible D gene (5 bases). Germline CDR1 is MDHEN and CDR2 is SYDVKM. The CDR3 contains 14 residues. The ends were cut back, 2 bases at V and 6 bases at J, with 10 bases in the middle. The CDR3 here is CASSLSPRDEKLFF. The CDR3 nucleotides are TGTGCCAGCAGTTTAAGTCCCAGGGATGAAAAACTGTTTTTT.

The chain has TRBV21-1 and TRBJ2-3; the listed D gene, TRBD2, was not tested against the DNA. TRBV21-1 is designated a pseudogene. CDR3 length: 16 amino acids. CDR3 amino acids: CASSLGLAGCTDTQYF. The CDR3 bases are TGTGCCAGCAGCTTGGGACTAGCGGGCTGCACAGATACGCAGTATTTT.

The genes are TRBV4-1 and TRBJ1-4; D is possibly TRBD1 (6 bases). The V and J ends lost 6 bases and 2 bases respectively, with 10 bases between them. Germline loops: CDR1 MGHRA, CDR2 YSYEKL. CDR3 length equals 14 residues. The DNA for the CDR3 is TGCGCCAGCAGGAGAGGACAGACTAATGAAAAACTGTTTTTT. Protein sequence: CASRRGQTNEKLFF.

This chain connects TRBV27 to TRBJ1-2; D remains unclear. Trimming removed 3 bases from V and 7 bases from J, with 18 bases in between. From germline, CDR1 is MNHEY and CDR2 SMNVEV (reference sequence). The CDR3 runs 15 residues. The CDR3 reads CASSFSVPTRSGYTF. CDR3 DNA sequence: TGTGCCAGCAGTTTTTCAGTCCCCACCCGAAGTGGCTACACCTTC.

The chain uses TRBV19 and TRBJ2-1; 9 bases match TRBD2. The junction had 13 bases not matched to a gene; V was cut back by 5 bases and J by 5 bases. Germline CDR1 reads LNHDA; CDR2 reads SQIVND (reference sequence). The CDR3 length is 17 residues. The CDR3 DNA is TGTGCCAGTAGTGCCTCTCTGCAGCGGGAGGTAAACAATGAGCAGTTCTTC. Translating it yields CASSASLQREVNNEQFF.

The CDR3 coding sequence is TGTGCCAGCAGCTTGGTCCCCGAGGGCGAATTGCCCCTCCACTTT. This codes for CASSLVPEGELPLHF. V gene TRBV5-5 combines with J gene TRBJ1-6, with D uncertain. Germline-derived CDR1 and CDR2 are SGHKS and YYEKEE (reference sequence). The CDR3 is made up of 15 amino acids. V lost 0 bases, J lost 13 bases, and 17 bases lay in between.